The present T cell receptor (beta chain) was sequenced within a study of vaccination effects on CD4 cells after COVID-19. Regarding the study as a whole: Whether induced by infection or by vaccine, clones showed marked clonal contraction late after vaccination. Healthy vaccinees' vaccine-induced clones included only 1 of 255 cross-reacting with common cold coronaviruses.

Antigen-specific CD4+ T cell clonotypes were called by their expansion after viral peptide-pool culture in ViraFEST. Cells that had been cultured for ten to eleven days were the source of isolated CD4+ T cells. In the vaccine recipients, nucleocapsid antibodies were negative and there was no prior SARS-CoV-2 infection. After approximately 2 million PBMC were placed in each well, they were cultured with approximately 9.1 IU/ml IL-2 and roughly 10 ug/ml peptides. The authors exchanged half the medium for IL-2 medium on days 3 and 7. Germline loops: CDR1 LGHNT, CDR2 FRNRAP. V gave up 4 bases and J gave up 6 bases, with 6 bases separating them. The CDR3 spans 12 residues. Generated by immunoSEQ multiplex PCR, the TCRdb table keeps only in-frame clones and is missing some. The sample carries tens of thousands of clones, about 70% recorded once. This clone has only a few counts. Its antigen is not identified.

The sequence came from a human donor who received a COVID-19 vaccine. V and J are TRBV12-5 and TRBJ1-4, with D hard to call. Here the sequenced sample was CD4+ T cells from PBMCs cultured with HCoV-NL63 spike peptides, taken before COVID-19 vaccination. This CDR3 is CASGSLDEKLFF. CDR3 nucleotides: TGTGCTAGTGGTTCCCTTGATGAAAAACTGTTTTTT.